The clone carrying this T cell receptor beta chain has just a few counts. Its antigen is not identified. The sample belongs to a study of response to subunit inactivated influenza vaccine. TCRdb passed the RT-PCR reads through MiXCR, listing each CDR3 protein once. This table holds fewer than 250,000 distinct CDR3 sequences, around 14% found once. Trimming pared 3 bases from V and 4 bases from J, leaving 19 bases between. Looked up from germline, CDR1 is LNHDA and CDR2 is SQIVND (reference sequence). This CDR3 is 16 amino acids long. Study-wide results and limits: Each seasonal flu vaccination may recruit only limited new T cells, authors suggested.

The chain is built from TRBV19 and TRBJ2-7; D is tentatively TRBD1 or TRBD2 (6 bases each). The sequence came from a man aged 45-65 years who received an inactivated influenza vaccine. The specimen was CD8+ T cells sorted from PBMCs, collected roughly 5 days after vaccination. CDR3 amino acids: CASSMGGTLAGYEQYF. CDR3 sequence (DNA): TGTGCCAGTAGTATGGGTGGGACACTCGCGGGATACGAGCAGTACTTC.